This passage covers 28 T cell receptor beta chains from one sample sequenced in a study of beta chain features in type 1 diabetes. Since all of the isolated RNA was reverse transcribed, expressed TCRB transcripts were what got sequenced. This table comes from immunoSEQ multiplex PCR, and its TCRdb copy is limited to in-frame clones, with some not included. The data show about 660,000 clones, over 12% seen once. General study points: There was a moderate but significant shortening of TCRB CDR3s in all four CD4+ subsets of Type 1 diabetes patients.

Their specific antigens are unknown. Sequencing was performed on naive CD4+ T cells from blood. These receptors came from a young man with type 1 diabetes.

This clone was recorded a few times. V gene TRBV5-4 combines with J gene TRBJ1-6, with D unclear. V dropped 0 bases and J dropped 11 bases, with 9 bases sitting between them. The CDR3 length is 13 residues. Germline-derived CDR1 and CDR2 are SGHNT and YYREEE (reference sequence). The DNA of the CDR3 is TGTGCCAGCAGCTTGGAAGGGCGGGCACCCCTCCACTTT. Amino acids: CASSLEGRAPLHF.

This clone was seen only a few times. The gene calls are TRBV7-2 and TRBJ2-1; a weak D match, TRBD2 (6 bases). CDR1 and CDR2 from the germline V gene are SGHTA and FQGNSA. CDR3 length: 15 residues. Trimming took 6 bases from V and 6 from J, leaving 18 bases between them. The CDR3 bases are TGTGCCAGCAGGTTCCCCGGGGACTCTCTCAATGAGCAGTTCTTC. It is translated as CASRFPGDSLNEQFF.

The table lists this clone with a few counts. The chain recombines TRBV29-1 with TRBJ1-1, with TRBD1 matching 7 bases. Germline CDR1 SQVTM, CDR2 ANQGSEA. The length of the CDR3 is 11 residues. The J segment lost 10 bases and the V segment lost 4 bases, leaving 6 bases of the junction unmatched. The CDR3 is CSVARDRSAFF. CDR3 DNA sequence: TGCAGCGTTGCCCGGGACAGATCAGCTTTCTTT. The entire variable domain, with the rest obtained from reference TRBV29-1 and TRBJ1-1, is as follows: SAVISQKPSRDICQRGTSLTIQCQVDSQVTMMFWYRQQPGQSLTLIATANQGSEATYESGFVIDKFPISRPNLTFSTLTVSNMSPEDSSIYLCSVARDRSAFFGQGTRLTVV.

The genes are TRBV12-5 and TRBJ2-3; 7 bases are shared with TRBD1. Trimming cost V 6 bases and J 4 bases; bases outside gene matches: 7. Per germline, CDR1 LGHNT and CDR2 FRNRAP. The CDR3 length is 14 residues. The DNA of the CDR3 is TGTGCTAGTGGCGACCGACAGGGCGCAGATACGCAGTATTTT. It yields the protein CASGDRQGADTQYF.

The J gene is TRBJ2-5, the V gene TRBV18, with 7 bases that match TRBD1. V shed 5 bases, J shed 3 bases, and the junction held 3 bases outside the gene matches. This CDR3 spans 13 amino acids. Germline CDR1 is KGHSH and CDR2 is LQKENI. The CDR3, as DNA: TGTGCCAGCTCAACGGGACAGAAAGAGACCCAGTACTTC. Translation gives CASSTGQKETQYF.

There are a few counts of this clone. This rearrangement joins TRBV5-1 to TRBJ1-1; the D gene is possibly TRBD1 (6 bases). The V end lost 3 bases, the J end lost 3 bases, and 9 bases lay between the germline ends. CDR3 length: 13 amino acids. CDR1 and CDR2 from the germline V gene are SGHRS and YFSETQ. CDR3 bases: TGCGCCAGCAGCTCCCAGGGGTACACTGAAGCTTTCTTT. Protein: CASSSQGYTEAFF. The full variable domain, in which reference TRBV5-1 and TRBJ1-1 provide the parts outside the CDR3, is KAGVTQTPRYLIKTRGQQVTLSCSPISGHRSVSWYQQTPGQGLQFLFEYFSETQRNKGNFPGRFSGRQFSNSRSEMNVSTLELGDSALYLCASSSQGYTEAFFGQGTRLTVV.

This clone turned up a few times. This chain links TRBV7-2 with TRBJ2-1, with 9 bases fitting TRBD2. The junction had 9 bases not matched to a gene; V was cut back by 6 bases and J by 6 bases. CDR1 is SGHTA and CDR2 is FQGNSA in the germline V gene. The length of the CDR3 is 15 residues. The CDR3 DNA reads TGTGCCAGCAGTCCCGGGTTAGCGGGGGTCAATGAGCAGTTCTTC. This translates into CASSPGLAGVNEQFF.

This clone has only a few counts. The V call is TRBV2, the J call TRBJ2-2; D is uncertain. Trimming pared 3 bases from V and 6 bases from J, leaving 5 bases between. The CDR3 is made up of 12 amino acids. CDR1 and CDR2 from the germline V gene are SNHLY and FYNNEI. This CDR3 reads CASSDEAGELFF. The CDR3 DNA reads TGTGCCAGCAGTGACGAGGCCGGGGAGCTGTTTTTT.

A few counts support this clone. J is TRBJ2-1 and V is TRBV7-9; no clear D gene. This CDR3 is built from 9 residues. Trimming removed 8 bases at V and 10 bases at J, with 6 bases between. Germline V gives CDR1 SEHNR, CDR2 FQNEAQ (reference sequence). DNA of the CDR3: TGTGCCAGCTCAGAAGAGCAGTTCTTC. This codes for CASSEEQFF.

This clone was observed a handful of times. Additional DNA sequences in this sample encode the identical CDR3. The CDR3 here is CASSYSGGNQPQHF. In DNA, the CDR3 is TGTGCCAGCAGTTACTCGGGGGGGAATCAGCCCCAGCATTTT. J is TRBJ1-5 and V is TRBV6-5; D possibly corresponds to TRBD1 (5 bases). CDR3 length: 14 amino acids. V gave up 0 bases and J gave up 4 bases, with 7 bases separating them. Germline V gene sequence: CDR1 MNHEY, CDR2 SVGAGI.

The V call is TRBV28, the J call TRBJ2-2; 7 nucleotides match TRBD1. The length of the CDR3 is 16 residues. Unmatched junction bases numbered 6, after V lost 5 bases and J lost 0 bases. Germline CDR1 reads MDHEN; CDR2 reads SYDVKM. This chain's CDR3 is CASSLWGTANTGELFF. The DNA for the CDR3 is TGTGCCAGCAGTCTGTGGGGGACAGCGAACACCGGGGAGCTGTTTTTT. The full variable domain, completed using reference TRBV28 and TRBJ2-2, is DVKVTQSSRYLVKRTGEKVFLECVQDMDHENMFWYRQDPGLGLRLIYFSYDVKMKEKGDIPEGYSVSREKKERFSLILESASTNQTSMYLCASSLWGTANTGELFFGEGSRLTVL.

CDR3 region: CASSQVMNEQYF. DNA for the CDR3: TGCGCCAGCAGCCAAGTGATGAACGAGCAGTACTTC. The chain has TRBV4-1 and TRBJ2-7; D is unclear. V lost 1 base, J lost 5 bases, and 6 bases lay in between. CDR3 length: 12 amino acids. From germline, CDR1 is MGHRA and CDR2 YSYEKL.

This chain connects TRBV9 to TRBJ2-2; D possibly corresponds to TRBD1 (6 bases). V was trimmed by 10 bases and J by 6 bases, leaving 22 bases between them. Per the germline V gene, CDR1 is SGDLS and CDR2 is YYNGEE. This CDR3 comprises 15 residues. The CDR3 nucleotides are TGTGCCTCCGAATTCGGGGCAGGGGAATCCGGGGAGCTGTTTTTT. Amino acids: CASEFGAGESGELFF.

This clone appeared once. The chain is built from TRBV5-1 and TRBJ1-1; D gene ambiguous. The germline gives CDR1 SGHRS, CDR2 YFSETQ. The CDR3 is 14 amino acids. Trimming took 4 bases from V and 0 from J, leaving 10 bases between them. The CDR3 here is CASSTGRLNTEAFF. The DNA for the CDR3 is TGCGCCAGCAGCACCGGACGTCTGAACACTGAAGCTTTCTTT.

This clone was seen only a few times. The J gene is TRBJ2-2, the V gene TRBV27; the D gene is possibly TRBD2 (7 bases). There are 18 residues in the CDR3. Germline V gene data show CDR1 as MNHEY and CDR2 as SMNVEV (reference sequence). The V end was cut by 5 bases, the J end by 5 bases, with 24 bases between. The CDR3 DNA is TGTGCCAGCAGTCGCGGGGCGGGGGCTATACGAGGGACCGGGGAGCTGTTTTTT. Protein: CASSRGAGAIRGTGELFF.

This rearrangement joins TRBV29-1 to TRBJ1-3, with 9 nucleotides matching TRBD1. This CDR3 has 13 residues. Losses at the gene ends were 4 bases for V and 4 bases for J; bases not matched to a gene: 2. CDR1 SQVTM and CDR2 ANQGSEA come from the germline V gene. The CDR3: CSVGGQGGNTIYF. CDR3 nucleotides: TGCAGCGTTGGGGGACAGGGAGGAAACACCATATATTTT.

The chain employs TRBV7-9 and TRBJ2-2, with D possibly TRBD2 on 7 matching bases. The V gene's germline CDR1 is SEHNR and CDR2 FQNEAQ (reference sequence). The germline V and J ends were trimmed by 11 bases and 5 bases, with 18 bases remaining between them. CDR3 length: 14 residues. CDR3 loop: CAGPLQGGTGELFF. Here the CDR3 DNA reads TGTGCCGGACCTCTACAGGGAGGGACCGGGGAGCTGTTTTTT.

The sample holds a few counts of this clone. The rearrangement links TRBV2 to TRBJ2-5; D not resolved. Germline V gene lookup returns CDR1 SNHLY and CDR2 FYNNEI. The CDR3 has 17 amino acids. Trimming stripped 2 bases from V and 1 base from J, with 17 bases between. This chain's CDR3 is CASSEFPGRTLQETQYF. The CDR3 DNA sequence: TGTGCCAGCAGTGAATTTCCTGGGCGGACGCTCCAAGAGACCCAGTACTTC.

The chain employs TRBV29-1 and TRBJ1-1, with a tentative D call TRBD1 (6 bases). Between the trimmed V and J ends, which lost 6 bases and 1 base, there was a span of 12 bases. CDR1 is SQVTM and CDR2 is ANQGSEA in the germline V gene. CDR3 length equals 13 residues. DNA for the CDR3: TGCAGCGTGACGGGACATAAGAACACTGAAGCTTTCTTT. The encoded protein is CSVTGHKNTEAFF.

The rearrangement links TRBV27 to TRBJ2-3, with D tentatively TRBD2 (7 bases). The CDR3 loop spans 13 amino acids. The ends were cut back, 10 bases at V and 1 base at J, with 12 bases in the middle. The V gene's germline CDR1 is MNHEY and CDR2 SMNVEV (reference sequence). The CDR3, as DNA: TGTGCCACCAAGGGGGGGGGCACAGATACGCAGTATTTT. Its protein is CATKGGGTDTQYF.

The chain couples TRBV7-2 to TRBJ1-1; no reliable D call. Trimming left V 1 base short and J 0 bases short, with 9 bases between. The CDR3 extends over 15 amino acids. Germline V lookup: CDR1 SGHTA, CDR2 FQGNSA. CDR3 sequence reads: CASSLVGGLNTEAFF. CDR3 sequence (DNA): TGTGCCAGCAGCTTAGTGGGCGGACTGAACACTGAAGCTTTCTTT. The variable domain in full, with the rest retrieved from reference TRBV7-2 and TRBJ1-1, is GAGVSQSPSNKVTEKGKDVELRCDPISGHTALYWYRQSLGQGLEFLIYFQGNSAPDKSGLPSDRFSAERTGGSVSTLTIQRTQQEDSAVYLCASSLVGGLNTEAFFGQGTRLTVV.

A word on this clone: An end of the junction does not agree with germline; a read error may underlie this. The V call is TRBV30, the J call TRBJ1-3; possibly TRBD1 for D (6 bases). Germline loops: CDR1 GTSNPN, CDR2 SVGIG (reference sequence). The CDR3 is 12 amino acids. The DNA of the CDR3 is TGTGCCTGGAGTGGAGTGGCAGGGGCAACAGATTTT. Protein: CAWSGVAGATDF.

There are a few counts of this clone. The chain carries TRBV13 and TRBJ2-1; weak D call: TRBD2 (6 bases). V shed 2 bases and J shed 5 bases, with 25 bases lying between them. The CDR3 length is 19 residues. From germline, CDR1 is PRHDT and CDR2 FYEKMQ (reference sequence). The CDR3 nucleotides read TGTGCCAGCAGCTTAACGCTAGCCCGGTGGAGGGCCCGTCACAATGAGCAGTTCTTC. This gives the protein CASSLTLARWRARHNEQFF. The full variable domain, in which reference TRBV13 and TRBJ2-1 provide the parts outside the CDR3, is AAGVIQSPRHLIKEKRETATLKCYPIPRHDTVYWYQQGPGQDPQFLISFYEKMQSDKGSIPDRFSAQQFSDYHSELNMSSLELGDSALYFCASSLTLARWRARHNEQFFGPGTRLTVL.

The table lists this clone with a few counts. The chain links TRBV19 to TRBJ1-5, with a possible D match to TRBD1 (6 bases). V dropped 5 bases and J dropped 2 bases, with 10 bases sitting between them. Germline loops: CDR1 LNHDA, CDR2 SQIVND (reference sequence). The CDR3 is made up of 14 amino acids. This CDR3 reads CASSPGVGNQPQHF. The CDR3 DNA reads TGTGCCAGTAGTCCAGGGGTGGGCAATCAGCCCCAGCATTTT.

The sample holds a few counts of this clone. This sequence joins TRBV30 and TRBJ1-5, with D possibly matching TRBD1 (5 bases). This CDR3 comprises 13 residues. Germline CDR1 reads GTSNPN; CDR2 reads SVGIG (reference sequence). With 1 base removed from V and 6 bases from J, the gap between germline ends came to 10 bases. CDR3 region: CAWSGAGSQPQHF. For the CDR3, the DNA is TGTGCCTGGAGTGGGGCAGGGAGTCAGCCCCAGCATTTT. The full variable domain, rest sourced from reference TRBV30 and TRBJ1-5, is SQTIHQWPATLVQPVGSPLSLECTVEGTSNPNLYWYRQAAGRGLQLLFYSVGIGQISSEVPQNLSASRPQDRQFILSSKKLLLSDSGFYLCAWSGAGSQPQHFGDGTRLSIL.

The CDR3 reads CASSKGSGINYGYTF. The CDR3 region has the DNA TGTGCCAGCAGCAAAGGCTCAGGGATTAACTATGGCTACACCTTC. The chain recombines TRBV21-1 with TRBJ1-2; TRBD1, the D gene given by the table, was not confirmed from the DNA. TRBV21-1 has pseudogene status. The CDR3 runs 15 residues.

V and J are TRBV29-1 and TRBJ1-4; TRBD1 is a possible D gene (5 bases). Germline values: CDR1 SQVTM, CDR2 ANQGSEA. CDR3 size: 14 residues. Trimming shortened V by 4 bases and J by 0 bases, and 9 bases separated the two germline ends. DNA for the CDR3: TGCAGCGTTGGGGACTTTACAACTAATGAAAAACTGTTTTTT. Translation gives CSVGDFTTNEKLFF.

V and J are TRBV5-4 and TRBJ2-3; 7 bases are shared with TRBD1. Losses at the gene ends were 4 bases for V and 3 bases for J; bases not matched to a gene: 11. This CDR3 is 16 amino acids long. Per germline, CDR1 SGHNT and CDR2 YYREEE (reference sequence). CDR3 DNA sequence: TGTGCCAGCAGCGACCCCTCAGGGGGAAGGACAGATACGCAGTATTTT. The encoded protein is CASSDPSGGRTDTQYF. The full variable domain, its missing parts supplied by reference TRBV5-4 and TRBJ2-3, is ETGVTQSPTHLIKTRGQQVTLRCSSQSGHNTVSWYQQALGQGPQFIFQYYREEENGRGNFPPRFSGLQFPNYSSELNVNALELDDSALYLCASSDPSGGRTDTQYFGPGTRLTVL.